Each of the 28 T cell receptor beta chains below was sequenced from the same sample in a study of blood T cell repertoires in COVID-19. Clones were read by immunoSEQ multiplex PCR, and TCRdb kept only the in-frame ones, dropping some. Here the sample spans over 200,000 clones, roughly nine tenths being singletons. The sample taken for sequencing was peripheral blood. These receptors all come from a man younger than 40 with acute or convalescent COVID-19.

CDR3 amino acids: CASRPTGGVDYGYTF. The CDR3 DNA reads as TGTGCCAGCAGACCTACAGGGGGGGTTGACTATGGCTACACCTTC. The chain couples TRBV28 to TRBJ1-2; 8 bases align to TRBD1. Losses at the gene ends were 6 bases for V and 3 bases for J; bases not matched to a gene: 9. The CDR3 length is 15 residues. CDR1 and CDR2 (germline): MDHEN, SYDVKM.

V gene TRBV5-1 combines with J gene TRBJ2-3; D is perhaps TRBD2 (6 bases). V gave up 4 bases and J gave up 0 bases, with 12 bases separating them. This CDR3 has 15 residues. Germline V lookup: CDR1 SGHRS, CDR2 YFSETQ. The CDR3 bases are TGCGCCAGCAGCCTGCGGGACGGAAGCACAGATACGCAGTATTTT. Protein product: CASSLRDGSTDTQYF.

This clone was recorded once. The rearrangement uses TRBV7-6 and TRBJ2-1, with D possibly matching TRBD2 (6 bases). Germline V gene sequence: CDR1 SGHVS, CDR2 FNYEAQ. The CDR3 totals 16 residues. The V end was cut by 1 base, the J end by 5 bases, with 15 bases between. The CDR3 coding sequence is TGTGCCAGCAGCTTAGGGGGGTCGGGACTTAACAATGAGCAGTTCTTC. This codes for CASSLGGSGLNNEQFF.

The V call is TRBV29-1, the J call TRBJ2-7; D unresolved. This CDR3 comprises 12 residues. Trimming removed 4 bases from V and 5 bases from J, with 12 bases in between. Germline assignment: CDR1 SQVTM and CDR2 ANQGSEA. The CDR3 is CSVADPPDEQYF. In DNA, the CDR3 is TGCAGCGTTGCAGACCCTCCCGACGAGCAGTACTTC.

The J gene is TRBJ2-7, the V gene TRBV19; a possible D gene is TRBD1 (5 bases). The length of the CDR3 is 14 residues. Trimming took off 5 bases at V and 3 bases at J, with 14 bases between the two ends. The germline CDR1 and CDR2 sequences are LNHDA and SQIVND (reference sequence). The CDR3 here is CASSLGAHDYEQYF. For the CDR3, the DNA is TGTGCCAGTAGTCTAGGGGCCCATGACTACGAGCAGTACTTC.

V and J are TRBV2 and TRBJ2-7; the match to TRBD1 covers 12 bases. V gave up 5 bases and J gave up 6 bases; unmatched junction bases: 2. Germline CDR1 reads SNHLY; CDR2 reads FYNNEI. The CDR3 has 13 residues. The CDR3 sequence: CASSPGQGAEQYF. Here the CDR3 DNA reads TGTGCCAGCAGTCCGGGACAGGGGGCCGAGCAGTACTTC.

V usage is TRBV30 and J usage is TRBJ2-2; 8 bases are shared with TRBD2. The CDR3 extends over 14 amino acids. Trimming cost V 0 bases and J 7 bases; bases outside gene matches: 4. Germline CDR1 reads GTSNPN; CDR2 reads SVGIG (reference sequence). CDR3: CAWSVASGFGELFF. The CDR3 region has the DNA TGTGCCTGGAGTGTAGCTAGCGGGTTCGGGGAGCTGTTTTTT.

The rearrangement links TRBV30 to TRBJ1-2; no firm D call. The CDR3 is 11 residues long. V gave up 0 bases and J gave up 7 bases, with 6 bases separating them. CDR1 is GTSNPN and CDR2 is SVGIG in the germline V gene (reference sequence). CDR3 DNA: TGTGCCTGGAGTGTACAGATTGGCTACACCTTC. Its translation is CAWSVQIGYTF.

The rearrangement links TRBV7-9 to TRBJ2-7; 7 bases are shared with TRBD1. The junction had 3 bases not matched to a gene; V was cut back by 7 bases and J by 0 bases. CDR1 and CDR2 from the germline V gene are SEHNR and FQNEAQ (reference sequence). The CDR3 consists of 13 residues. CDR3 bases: TGTGCCAGCACCCGACAGGGCTCCTACGAGCAGTACTTC. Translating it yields CASTRQGSYEQYF.

The CDR3 DNA follows: TGTGCCAGCAGCCAAGGAATCGGTGATTCACCCCTCCACTTT. Translation gives CASSQGIGDSPLHF. The chain couples TRBV4-2 to TRBJ1-6; D remains unclear. The CDR3 runs 14 residues. Germline loops: CDR1 LGHNA, CDR2 YNFKEQ. V lost 1 base to trimming and J lost 8 bases, with 9 bases between them.

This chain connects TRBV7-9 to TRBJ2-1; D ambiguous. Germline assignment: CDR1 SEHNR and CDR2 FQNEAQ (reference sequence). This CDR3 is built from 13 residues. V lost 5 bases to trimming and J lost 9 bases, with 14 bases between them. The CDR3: CASSPSPWSEQFF. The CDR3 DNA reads TGTGCCAGCAGCCCCAGCCCCTGGAGTGAGCAGTTCTTC.

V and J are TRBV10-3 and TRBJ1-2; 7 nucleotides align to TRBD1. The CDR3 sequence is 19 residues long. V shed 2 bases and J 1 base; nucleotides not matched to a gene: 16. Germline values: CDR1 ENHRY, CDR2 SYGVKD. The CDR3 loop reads CAISEPTRDTAGGNYGYTF. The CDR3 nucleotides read TGTGCCATCAGTGAGCCCACTCGGGACACAGCAGGGGGTAACTATGGCTACACCTTC.

The CDR3, as DNA: TGTGCCAGCTGGACAGGACGGAGCAATCAGCCCCAGCATTTT. Translating gives CASWTGRSNQPQHF. The V gene is TRBV19, the J gene TRBJ1-5, with 7 bases matching TRBD1. V shed 9 bases and J 1 base; nucleotides not matched to a gene: 6. This CDR3 is 14 amino acids long. The germline CDR1 and CDR2 sequences are LNHDA and SQIVND (reference sequence).

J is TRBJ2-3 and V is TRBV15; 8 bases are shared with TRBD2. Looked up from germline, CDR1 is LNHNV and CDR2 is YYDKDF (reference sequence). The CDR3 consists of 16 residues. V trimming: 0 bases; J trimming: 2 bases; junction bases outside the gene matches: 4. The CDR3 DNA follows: TGTGCCACCAGCAGAGATCTTAGCGGGATCACAGATACGCAGTATTTT. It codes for CATSRDLSGITDTQYF.

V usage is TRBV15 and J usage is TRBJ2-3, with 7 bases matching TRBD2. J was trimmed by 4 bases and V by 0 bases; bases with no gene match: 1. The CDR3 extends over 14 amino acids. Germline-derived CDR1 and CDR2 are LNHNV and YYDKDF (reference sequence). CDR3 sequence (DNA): TGTGCCACCAGCAGAGAAACTAGCGCAGATACGCAGTATTTT. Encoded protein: CATSRETSADTQYF.

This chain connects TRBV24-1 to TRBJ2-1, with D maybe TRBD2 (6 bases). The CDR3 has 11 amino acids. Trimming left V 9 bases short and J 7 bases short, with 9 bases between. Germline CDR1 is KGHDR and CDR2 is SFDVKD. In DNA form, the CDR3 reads TGTGCCACCCGGGACTCAAATGAGCAGTTCTTC. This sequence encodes CATRDSNEQFF.

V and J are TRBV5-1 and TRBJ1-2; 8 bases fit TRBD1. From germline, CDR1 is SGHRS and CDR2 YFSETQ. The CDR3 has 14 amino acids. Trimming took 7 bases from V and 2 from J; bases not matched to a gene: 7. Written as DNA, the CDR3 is TGCGCCAGCGGCCGACAGGGGCCAAACTATGGCTACACCTTC. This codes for CASGRQGPNYGYTF.

This CDR3 reads CATSSGGSAQETQYF. The CDR3 DNA reads TGTGCCACCTCCTCCGGGGGTAGCGCTCAAGAGACCCAGTACTTC. The chain employs TRBV24-1 and TRBJ2-5; weak D call: TRBD2 (6 bases). The CDR3 extends over 15 amino acids. Per germline, CDR1 KGHDR and CDR2 SFDVKD. V was cut by 9 bases and J by 2 bases, with 18 bases left in between.

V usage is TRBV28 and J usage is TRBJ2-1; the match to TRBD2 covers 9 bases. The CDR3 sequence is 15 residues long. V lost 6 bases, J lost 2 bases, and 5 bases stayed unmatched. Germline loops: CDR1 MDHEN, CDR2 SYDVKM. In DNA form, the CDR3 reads TGTGCCAGCAGCCGTTTAGCGGGAGCCTACAATGAGCAGTTCTTC. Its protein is CASSRLAGAYNEQFF.

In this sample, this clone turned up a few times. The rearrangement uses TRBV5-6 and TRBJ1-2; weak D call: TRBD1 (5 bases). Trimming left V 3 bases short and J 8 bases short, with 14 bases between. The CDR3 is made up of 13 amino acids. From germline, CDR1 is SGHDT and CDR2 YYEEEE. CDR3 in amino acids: CASSWQGSGGYTF. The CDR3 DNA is TGTGCCAGCAGCTGGCAGGGCTCCGGGGGCTACACCTTC.

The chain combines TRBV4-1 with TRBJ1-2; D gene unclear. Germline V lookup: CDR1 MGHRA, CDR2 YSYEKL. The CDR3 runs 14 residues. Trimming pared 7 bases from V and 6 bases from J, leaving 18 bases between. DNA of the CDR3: TGCGCCAGCACCCGAGGGCACCCCCTAGATGGCTACACCTTC. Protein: CASTRGHPLDGYTF.

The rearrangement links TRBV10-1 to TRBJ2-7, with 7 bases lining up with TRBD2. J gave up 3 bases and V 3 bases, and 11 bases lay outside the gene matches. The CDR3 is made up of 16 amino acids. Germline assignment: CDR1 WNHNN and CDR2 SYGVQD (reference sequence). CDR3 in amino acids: CASSDRGAGVGYEQYF. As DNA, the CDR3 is TGCGCCAGCAGTGATCGGGGCGCGGGGGTTGGCTACGAGCAGTACTTC.

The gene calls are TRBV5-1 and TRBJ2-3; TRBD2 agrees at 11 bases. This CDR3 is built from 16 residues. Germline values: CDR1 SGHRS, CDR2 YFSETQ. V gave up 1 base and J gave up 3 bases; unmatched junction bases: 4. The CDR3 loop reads CASSLTLAGVTDTQYF. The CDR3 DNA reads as TGCGCCAGCAGCTTGACACTAGCGGGGGTTACAGATACGCAGTATTTT.

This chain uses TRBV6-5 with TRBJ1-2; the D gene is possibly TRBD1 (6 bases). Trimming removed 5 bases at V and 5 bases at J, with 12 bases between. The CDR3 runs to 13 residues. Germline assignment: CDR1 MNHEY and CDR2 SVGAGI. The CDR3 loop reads CASSPGHRYGYTF. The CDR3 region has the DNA TGTGCCAGCAGTCCGGGACATCGGTATGGCTACACCTTC.

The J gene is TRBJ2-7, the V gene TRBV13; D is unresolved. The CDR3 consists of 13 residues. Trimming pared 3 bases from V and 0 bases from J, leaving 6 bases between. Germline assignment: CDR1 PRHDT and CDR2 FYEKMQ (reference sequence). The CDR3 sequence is CASSLAASYEQYF. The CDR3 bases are TGTGCCAGCAGCTTGGCGGCCTCCTACGAGCAGTACTTC. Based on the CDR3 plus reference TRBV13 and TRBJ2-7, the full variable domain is AAGVIQSPRHLIKEKRETATLKCYPIPRHDTVYWYQQGPGQDPQFLISFYEKMQSDKGSIPDRFSAQQFSDYHSELNMSSLELGDSALYFCASSLAASYEQYFGPGTRLTVT.

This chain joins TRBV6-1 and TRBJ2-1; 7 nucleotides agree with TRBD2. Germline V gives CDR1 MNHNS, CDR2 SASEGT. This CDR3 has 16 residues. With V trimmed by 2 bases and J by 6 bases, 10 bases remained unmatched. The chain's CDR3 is CASSEIAGSTSNEQFF. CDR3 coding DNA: TGTGCCAGCAGTGAAATAGCGGGTAGTACCTCCAATGAGCAGTTCTTC.

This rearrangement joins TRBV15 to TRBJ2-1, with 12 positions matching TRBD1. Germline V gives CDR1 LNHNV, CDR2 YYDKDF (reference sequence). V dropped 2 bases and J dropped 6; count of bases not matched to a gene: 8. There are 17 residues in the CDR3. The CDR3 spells CATSRKTGTGGLNEQFF. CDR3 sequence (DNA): TGTGCCACCAGCAGAAAAACCGGGACAGGGGGCCTCAATGAGCAGTTCTTC.

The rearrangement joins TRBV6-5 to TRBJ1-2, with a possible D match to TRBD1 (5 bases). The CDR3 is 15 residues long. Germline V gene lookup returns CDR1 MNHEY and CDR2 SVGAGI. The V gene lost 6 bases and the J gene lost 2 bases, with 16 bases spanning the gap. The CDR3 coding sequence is TGTGCCAGCAGCCTAGGTGGTACAGGCAACTATGGCTACACCTTC. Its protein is CASSLGGTGNYGYTF.